A single sample is the source of the 11 T cell receptor beta chains below, sequenced in a study of graft-versus-host responses after intestinal transplantation. These receptors' targets are unknown. Produced via immunoSEQ multiplex PCR; TCRdb's table is partial and in-frame only. The sample yields tens of thousands of clones, 94% seen once. The material sequenced was unstimulated CD4+ T cells sorted from spleen or lymph node cells, taken before transplant. The receptors were sampled from a human donor who was the organ donor for an intestinal transplant.

The rearrangement links TRBV2 to TRBJ1-2, with a tentative D call TRBD1 (5 bases). CDR1 and CDR2 (germline): SNHLY, FYNNEI. Deletions cut 6 bases from V and 7 bases from J, with 12 bases between. The CDR3 contains 12 residues. CDR3 nucleotide sequence: TGTGCCAGCAGAGTCAGGGAATTTGGCTACACCTTC. It codes for CASRVREFGYTF.

The rearrangement links TRBV19 to TRBJ2-7; D remains ambiguous. This CDR3 has 10 amino acids. Germline CDR1 is LNHDA and CDR2 is SQIVND (reference sequence). Trimming pared 2 bases from V and 6 bases from J, leaving 2 bases between. The CDR3 coding sequence is TGTGCCAGTAGTATAAGCGAGCAGTACTTC. The encoded protein is CASSISEQYF.

The J gene is TRBJ2-7, the V gene TRBV16, with 9 bases fitting TRBD1. Germline lookup yields CDR1 KGHSY and CDR2 FQNENV. The CDR3 contains 21 residues. The trim removed 1 base at V and 4 bases at J, leaving 23 bases unmatched. The CDR3 DNA reads as TGTGCCAGCAGCCAATACGGTACCCGGGGGACAGGGCCCGGCGGGGGATACGAGCAGTACTTC. The encoded protein is CASSQYGTRGTGPGGGYEQYF.

The rearrangement joins TRBV4-1 to TRBJ1-6; D perhaps matches TRBD1 (5 bases). Deletions cut 5 bases from V and 8 bases from J, with 13 bases between. From germline, CDR1 is MGHRA and CDR2 YSYEKL. The CDR3 spans 14 residues. The CDR3 coding sequence is TGCGCCAGCAGCACCCGGGACGGAGATTCACCCCTCCACTTT. Translation gives CASSTRDGDSPLHF.

The chain combines TRBV25-1 with TRBJ1-1; the D gene is possibly TRBD1 (6 bases). The CDR3 runs to 12 residues. Trimming shortened V by 2 bases and J by 11 bases, and 12 bases separated the two germline ends. Germline V CDR1 and CDR2: MGHDK, SYGVNS. The CDR3 DNA follows: TGTGCCAGCAGTGAAGGGGGCCTTGGGGCTTTCTTT. Translating gives CASSEGGLGAFF.

This chain connects TRBV5-4 to TRBJ2-3, with TRBD2 matching 15 bases. CDR3 length: 17 residues. The germline CDR1 and CDR2 sequences are SGHNT and YYREEE (reference sequence). V was clipped by 4 bases and J by 3 bases; unmatched bases: 6. CDR3 DNA: TGTGCCAGCAGCCCCAGGACTAGCGGGGGGGCAACAGATACGCAGTATTTT. This translates into CASSPRTSGGATDTQYF.

In this sample, this clone turned up once. The chain links TRBV5-4 to TRBJ1-3; D gene ambiguous. Germline CDR1 and CDR2: SGHNT and YYREEE (reference sequence). This CDR3 region has 15 residues. Trimming took off 0 bases at V and 2 bases at J, with 9 bases between the two ends. Here the CDR3 DNA reads TGTGCCAGCAGCTTGGCCGGGGTAACTGGAAACACCATATATTTT. Its translation: CASSLAGVTGNTIYF. Variable domain in full (rest from reference TRBV5-4 and TRBJ1-3): ETGVTQSPTHLIKTRGQQVTLRCSSQSGHNTVSWYQQALGQGPQFIFQYYREEENGRGNFPPRFSGLQFPNYSSELNVNALELDDSALYLCASSLAGVTGNTIYFGEGSWLTVV.

The rearrangement uses TRBV5-5 and TRBJ2-5; tentative D call: TRBD2 (6 bases). From germline, CDR1 is SGHKS and CDR2 YYEKEE (reference sequence). This CDR3 has 13 amino acids. V gave up 1 base and J gave up 5 bases, with 9 bases separating them. CDR3 amino acids: CASSLSSGETQYF. In nucleotides, the CDR3 is TGTGCCAGCAGCTTGTCAAGCGGGGAGACCCAGTACTTC.

The CDR3 coding sequence is TGTGCCAGTAGGGCGACCGGGACAGAAAAACTGTTTTTT. Translation gives CASRATGTEKLFF. The chain recombines TRBV19 with TRBJ1-4; tentatively, D is TRBD1 (6 bases). V lost 6 bases and J 8 bases, leaving 13 bases between the germline ends. This CDR3 spans 13 amino acids. Per germline, CDR1 LNHDA and CDR2 SQIVND (reference sequence).

V is TRBV5-4 and J is TRBJ1-1; D not certain. CDR1 and CDR2 (germline): SGHNT, YYREEE (reference sequence). Trimming removed 1 base from V and 3 bases from J, with 7 bases in between. This CDR3 region has 13 residues. CDR3 protein: CASSLRRDTEAFF. The CDR3 DNA is TGTGCCAGCAGCTTGCGGAGGGACACTGAAGCTTTCTTT.

This sequence joins TRBV5-1 and TRBJ1-1; weak D call: TRBD1 (6 bases). CDR1 and CDR2 from the germline V gene are SGHRS and YFSETQ. The CDR3 has 16 amino acids. Trimming pared 1 base from V and 0 bases from J, leaving 13 bases between. CDR3 protein: CASSLPPRGLNTEAFF. The CDR3 DNA follows: TGCGCCAGCAGCTTGCCCCCCAGGGGCCTGAACACTGAAGCTTTCTTT. The complete variable domain, with remaining parts taken from reference TRBV5-1 and TRBJ1-1, reads KAGVTQTPRYLIKTRGQQVTLSCSPISGHRSVSWYQQTPGQGLQFLFEYFSETQRNKGNFPGRFSGRQFSNSRSEMNVSTLELGDSALYLCASSLPPRGLNTEAFFGQGTRLTVV.